This paragraph covers one T cell receptor (beta chain) sequence. This clone is a singleton in its sample. The antigen this receptor binds is unknown. No per-base quality is available; no much larger clone lies one base away. The data were taken from a study of identifying expanded T cells in peripheral blood (dated 2019 in TCRdb). Background for the entire study: Four technical replicates, made by sequencing separate aliquots from the same pool of genomic DNA, were compared pairwise. The investigation overall reported the following: Across all healthy-donor time intervals, the beta-binomial model significantly lowered both the number of clones called differentially abundant and the false-positive rate. The binomial model flagged approximately 1.1 differentially abundant clones between technical replicates but around 16 over around two weeks and roughly 19 over about four weeks. Variance in clone template counts between approximately two-week samples significantly increased with total template count across all healthy donors. The authors expected that over much longer intervals, such as months to years, biological variance in healthy repertoires might increase even further.

The immunoSEQ Assay, which uses bias-controlled multiplex PCR amplification of genomic DNA, was used to profile TCRbeta CDR3 regions. Concerning the study's data processing: To quantify the absolute abundance of each unique TCRbeta CDR3 region, the sequences were collapsed and filtered. Two models were used to test differential abundance: a binomial model (Fisher-equivalent) and a beta-binomial model that adds time-dependent variance fitted from healthy donors. Clones with fewer than 5 combined templates were removed, and differential abundance was called for clones with a Benjamini-Hochberg FDR below 0.01. In the beta-binomial model, variance was expressed as a function of the total template count across the two samples, in the form v = (b*log(k)+a)^2. Entries here come from immuneACCESS through TCRdb and include only in-frame sequences with V and J called. Some clones fail to appear in such tables; in the studies checked, an unresolved V gene covers under half of the shortfall, and the cause of the remainder is unknown. V, J and clone size are those of that table, while D and trimming were read from the DNA. The sample table records more than 85,000 clones; around 90% of these occur just once. Of the sample, more than 6.5% falls within the top ten clones.

During the collection period, no immune events, such as infections, were documented for the healthy donors. Healthy-donor blood repertoires served as a training cohort to calibrate time-dependent variance in a beta-binomial model of T-cell clone differential abundance. The training cohort included 10 healthy donors, of whom 3 were female and 7 were male. Donor ages ranged from about 29 to 70 years, with an average of around 45 years. Obtained from a commercial supplier, whole blood was collected from each healthy donor at three time points set around 13 days apart. For immunosequencing, genomic DNA was extracted from whole blood that had not been sorted. The CDR3 goes from the cysteine to the phenylalanine over 18 residues. Only the CDR3 portion is preserved as DNA: 54 bases, with reading frame beginning at the first base. V loses 3 bases, J loses 0 bases, and the germline ends lie 18 bases apart. Sequences SGHVS (CDR1) and FNYEAQ (CDR2) are obtained from the germline V gene.

Rearrangement joined TRBV7-6 to TRBJ2-4, with TRBD1 perhaps the D gene, on 6 matching bases. The receptor was isolated from a person between 18 and 69 years old in good health. The sequencing sample was made of blood. The CDR3 loop reads CASSFFSPQGLAKNIQYF. The sequence in DNA is TGTGCCAGCAGCTTTTTCTCCCCACAGGGCCTAGCCAAAAACATTCAGTACTTC.